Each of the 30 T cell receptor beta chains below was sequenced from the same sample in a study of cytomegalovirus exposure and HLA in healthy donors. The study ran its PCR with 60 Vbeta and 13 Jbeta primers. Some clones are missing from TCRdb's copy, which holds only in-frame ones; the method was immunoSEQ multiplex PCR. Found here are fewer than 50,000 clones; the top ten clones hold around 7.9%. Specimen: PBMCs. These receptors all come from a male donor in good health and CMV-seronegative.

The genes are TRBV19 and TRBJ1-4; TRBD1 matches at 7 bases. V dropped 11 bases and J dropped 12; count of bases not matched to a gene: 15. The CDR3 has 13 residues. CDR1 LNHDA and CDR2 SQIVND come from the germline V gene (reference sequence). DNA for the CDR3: TGTGCCGCCAGGTCGACAGGGCGGGAGGAACTGTTTTTT. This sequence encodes CAARSTGREELFF.

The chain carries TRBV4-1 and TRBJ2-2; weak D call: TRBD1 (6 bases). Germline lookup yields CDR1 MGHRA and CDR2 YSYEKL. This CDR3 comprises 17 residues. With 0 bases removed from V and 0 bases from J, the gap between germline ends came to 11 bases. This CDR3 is CASSQDGGQSNTGELFF. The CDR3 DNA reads TGCGCCAGCAGCCAAGATGGTGGACAGTCGAACACCGGGGAGCTGTTTTTT.

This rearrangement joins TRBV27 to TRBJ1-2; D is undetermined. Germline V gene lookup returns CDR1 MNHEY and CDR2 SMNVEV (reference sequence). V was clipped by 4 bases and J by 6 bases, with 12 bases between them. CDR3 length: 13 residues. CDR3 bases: TGTGCCAGCAGTTCCAGCGATGAAAATGGCTACACCTTC. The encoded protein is CASSSSDENGYTF.

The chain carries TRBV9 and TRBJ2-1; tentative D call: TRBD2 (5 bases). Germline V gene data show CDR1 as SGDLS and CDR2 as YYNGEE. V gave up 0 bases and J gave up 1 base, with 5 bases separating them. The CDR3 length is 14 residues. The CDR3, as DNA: TGTGCCAGCAGCGTAGGACTATCCTACAATGAGCAGTTCTTC. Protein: CASSVGLSYNEQFF.

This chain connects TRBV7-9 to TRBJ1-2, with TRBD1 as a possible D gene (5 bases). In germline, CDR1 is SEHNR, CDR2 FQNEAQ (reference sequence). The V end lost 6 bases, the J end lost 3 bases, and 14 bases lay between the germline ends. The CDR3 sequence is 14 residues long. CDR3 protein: CASSVLDKHYGYTF. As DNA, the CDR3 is TGTGCCAGCAGTGTTCTGGACAAGCACTATGGCTACACCTTC. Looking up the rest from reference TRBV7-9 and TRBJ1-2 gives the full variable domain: DTGVSQNPRHKITKRGQNVTFRCDPISEHNRLYWYRQTLGQGPEFLTYFQNEAQLEKSRLLSDRFSAERPKGSFSTLEIQRTEQGDSAMYLCASSVLDKHYGYTFGSGTRLTVV.

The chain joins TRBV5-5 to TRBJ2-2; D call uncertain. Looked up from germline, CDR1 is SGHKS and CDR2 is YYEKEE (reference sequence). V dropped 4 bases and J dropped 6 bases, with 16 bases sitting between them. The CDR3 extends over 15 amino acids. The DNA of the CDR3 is TGTGCCAGCAGCACCGACCCGGCCCGGGCCGGGGAGCTGTTTTTT. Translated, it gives CASSTDPARAGELFF.

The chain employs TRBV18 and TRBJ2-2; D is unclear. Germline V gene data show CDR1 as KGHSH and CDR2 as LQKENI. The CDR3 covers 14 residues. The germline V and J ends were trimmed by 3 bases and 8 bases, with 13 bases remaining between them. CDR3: CASSPVLNRGELFF. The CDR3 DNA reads TGTGCCAGCTCACCTGTCCTAAACCGGGGGGAGCTGTTTTTT.

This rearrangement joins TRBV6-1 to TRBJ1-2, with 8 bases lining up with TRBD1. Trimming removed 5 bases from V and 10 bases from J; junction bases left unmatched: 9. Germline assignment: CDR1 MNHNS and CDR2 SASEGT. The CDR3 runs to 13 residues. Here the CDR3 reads CASSLDRVIDYTF. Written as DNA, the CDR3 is TGTGCCAGCAGTTTGGACAGGGTGATAGACTACACCTTC.

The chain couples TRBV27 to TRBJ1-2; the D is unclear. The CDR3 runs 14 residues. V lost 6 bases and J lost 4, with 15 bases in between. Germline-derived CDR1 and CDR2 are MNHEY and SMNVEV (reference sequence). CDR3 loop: CASSWAATFYGYTF. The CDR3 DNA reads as TGTGCCAGCAGCTGGGCAGCTACCTTCTATGGCTACACCTTC.

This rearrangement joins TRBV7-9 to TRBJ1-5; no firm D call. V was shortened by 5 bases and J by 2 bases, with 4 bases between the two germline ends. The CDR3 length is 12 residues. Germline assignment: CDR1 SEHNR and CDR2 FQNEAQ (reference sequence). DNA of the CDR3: TGTGCCAGCAGCCGTCGCAATCAGCCCCAGCATTTT. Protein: CASSRRNQPQHF.

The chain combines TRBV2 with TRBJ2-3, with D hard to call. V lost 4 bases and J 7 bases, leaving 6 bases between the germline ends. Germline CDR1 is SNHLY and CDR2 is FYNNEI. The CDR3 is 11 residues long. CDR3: CASSGLNTQYF. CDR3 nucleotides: TGTGCCAGCAGTGGACTGAATACGCAGTATTTT.

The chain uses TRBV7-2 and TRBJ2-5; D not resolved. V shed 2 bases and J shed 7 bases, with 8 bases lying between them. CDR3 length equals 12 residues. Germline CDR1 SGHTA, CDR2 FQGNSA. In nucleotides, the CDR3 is TGTGCCAGCAGCTTAAGCCGTGGGACCCAGTACTTC. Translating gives CASSLSRGTQYF.

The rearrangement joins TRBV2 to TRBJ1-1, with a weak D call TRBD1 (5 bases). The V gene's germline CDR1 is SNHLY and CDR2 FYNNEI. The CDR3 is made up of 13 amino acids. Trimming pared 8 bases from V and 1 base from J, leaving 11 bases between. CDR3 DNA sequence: TGTGCCAGCTCACGGGGGGAGAACACTGAAGCTTTCTTT. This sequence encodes CASSRGENTEAFF.

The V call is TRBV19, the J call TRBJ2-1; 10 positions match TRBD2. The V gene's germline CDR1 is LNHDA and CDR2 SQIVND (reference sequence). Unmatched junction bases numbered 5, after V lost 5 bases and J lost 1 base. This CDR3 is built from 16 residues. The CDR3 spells CASSPSSGSSYNEQFF. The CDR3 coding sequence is TGTGCCAGTAGTCCCTCTAGCGGGAGTTCCTACAATGAGCAGTTCTTC.

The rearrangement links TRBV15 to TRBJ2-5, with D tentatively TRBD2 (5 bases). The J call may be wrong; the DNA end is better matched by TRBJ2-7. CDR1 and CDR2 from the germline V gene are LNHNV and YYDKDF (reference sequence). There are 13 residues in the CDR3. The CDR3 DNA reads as TGTGCCACCAGCAGAGAAGGCGGGTACGAGCAGTACTTC. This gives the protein CATSREGGYEQYF.

Written as DNA, the CDR3 is TGTGCCAGCAGCCCCTCCCGCGCCATACAGGGGGCTAGGGCTGAAGCTTTCTTT. This sequence encodes CASSPSRAIQGARAEAFF. The chain couples TRBV7-9 to TRBJ1-1; 9 bases map to TRBD1. The CDR3 is 18 residues long. V lost 5 bases to trimming and J lost 6 bases; unmatched junction nucleotides: 19. Germline V gene data show CDR1 as SEHNR and CDR2 as FQNEAQ (reference sequence).

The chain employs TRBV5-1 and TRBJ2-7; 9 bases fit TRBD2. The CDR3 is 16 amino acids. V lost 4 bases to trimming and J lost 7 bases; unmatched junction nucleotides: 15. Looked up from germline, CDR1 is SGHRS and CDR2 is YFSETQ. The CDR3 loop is CASSPTILAGKGEQYF. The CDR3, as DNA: TGCGCCAGCAGCCCTACGATCCTAGCGGGAAAAGGAGAGCAGTACTTC.

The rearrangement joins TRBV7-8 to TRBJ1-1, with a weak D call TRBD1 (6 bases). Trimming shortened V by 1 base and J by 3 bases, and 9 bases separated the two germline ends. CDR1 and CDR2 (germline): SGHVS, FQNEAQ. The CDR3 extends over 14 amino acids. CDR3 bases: TGTGCCAGCAGCTTAGGGACAGCGGACACTGAAGCTTTCTTT. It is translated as CASSLGTADTEAFF.

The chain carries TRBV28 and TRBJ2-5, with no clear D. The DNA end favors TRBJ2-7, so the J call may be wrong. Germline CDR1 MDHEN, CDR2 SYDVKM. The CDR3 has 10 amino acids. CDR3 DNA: TGTGCCAGCGGGTACTACGAGCAGTACTTC. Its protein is CASGYYEQYF.

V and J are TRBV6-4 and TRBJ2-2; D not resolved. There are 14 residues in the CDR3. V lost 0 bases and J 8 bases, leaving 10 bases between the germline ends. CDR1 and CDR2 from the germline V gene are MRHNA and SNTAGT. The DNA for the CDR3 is TGTGCCAGCAGTGACTCAGACTCCCCGGGGGAGCTGTTTTTT. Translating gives CASSDSDSPGELFF.

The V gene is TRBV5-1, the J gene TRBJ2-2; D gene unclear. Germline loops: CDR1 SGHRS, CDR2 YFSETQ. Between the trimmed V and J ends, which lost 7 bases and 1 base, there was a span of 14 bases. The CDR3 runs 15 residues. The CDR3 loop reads CASRHPELNTGELFF. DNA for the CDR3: TGCGCCAGCCGTCACCCGGAGCTGAACACCGGGGAGCTGTTTTTT.

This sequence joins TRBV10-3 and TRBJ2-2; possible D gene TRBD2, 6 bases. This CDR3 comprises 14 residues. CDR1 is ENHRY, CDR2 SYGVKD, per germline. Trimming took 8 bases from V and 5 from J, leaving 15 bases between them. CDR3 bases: TGTGCCATCCGAGACAGCGGGCTAACCGGGGAGCTGTTTTTT. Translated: CAIRDSGLTGELFF.

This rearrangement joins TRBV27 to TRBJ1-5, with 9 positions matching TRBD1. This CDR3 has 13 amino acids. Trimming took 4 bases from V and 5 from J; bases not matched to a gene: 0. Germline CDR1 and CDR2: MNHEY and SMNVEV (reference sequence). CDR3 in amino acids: CASSWDRDQPQHF. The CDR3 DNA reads TGTGCCAGCAGTTGGGACAGGGATCAGCCCCAGCATTTT.

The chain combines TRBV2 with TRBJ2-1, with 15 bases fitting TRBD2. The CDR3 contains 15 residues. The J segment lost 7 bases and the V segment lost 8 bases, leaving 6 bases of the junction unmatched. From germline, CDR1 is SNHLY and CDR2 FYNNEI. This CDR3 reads CASDGGLAGGNEQFF. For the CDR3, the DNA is TGTGCCAGCGATGGGGGACTAGCGGGAGGTAATGAGCAGTTCTTC.

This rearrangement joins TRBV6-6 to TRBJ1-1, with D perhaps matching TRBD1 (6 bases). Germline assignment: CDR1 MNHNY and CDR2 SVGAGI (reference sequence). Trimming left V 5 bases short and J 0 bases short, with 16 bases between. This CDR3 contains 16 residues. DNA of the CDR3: TGTGCCAGCAGTCCCAACAGGGCCGGGATGAACACTGAAGCTTTCTTT. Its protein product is CASSPNRAGMNTEAFF.

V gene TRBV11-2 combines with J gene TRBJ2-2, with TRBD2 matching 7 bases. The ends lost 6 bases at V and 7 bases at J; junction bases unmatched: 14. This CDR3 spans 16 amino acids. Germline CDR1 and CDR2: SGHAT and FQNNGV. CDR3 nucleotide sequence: TGTGCCAGCAGACCCAGGGTGGCGGGAGTTGGCGGGGAGCTGTTTTTT. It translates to CASRPRVAGVGGELFF.

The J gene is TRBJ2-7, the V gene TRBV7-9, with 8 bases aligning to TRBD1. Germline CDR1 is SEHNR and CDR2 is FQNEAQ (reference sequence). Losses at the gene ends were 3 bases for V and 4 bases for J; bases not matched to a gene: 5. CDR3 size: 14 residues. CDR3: CASSFAGTGYEQYF. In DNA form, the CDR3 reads TGTGCCAGCAGCTTTGCCGGGACAGGTTACGAGCAGTACTTC.

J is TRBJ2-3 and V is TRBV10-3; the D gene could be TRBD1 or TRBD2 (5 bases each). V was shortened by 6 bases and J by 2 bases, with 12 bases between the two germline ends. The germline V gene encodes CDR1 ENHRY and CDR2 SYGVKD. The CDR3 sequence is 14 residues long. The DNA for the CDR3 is TGTGCCATCAGGGAGGACACCAACACAGATACGCAGTATTTT. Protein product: CAIREDTNTDTQYF.

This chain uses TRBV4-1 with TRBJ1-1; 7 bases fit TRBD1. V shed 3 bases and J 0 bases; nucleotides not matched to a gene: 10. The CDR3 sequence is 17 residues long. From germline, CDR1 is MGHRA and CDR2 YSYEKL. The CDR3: CASSHVLPRGLNTEAFF. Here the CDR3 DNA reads TGCGCCAGCAGCCATGTGCTACCCAGGGGGTTGAACACTGAAGCTTTCTTT.

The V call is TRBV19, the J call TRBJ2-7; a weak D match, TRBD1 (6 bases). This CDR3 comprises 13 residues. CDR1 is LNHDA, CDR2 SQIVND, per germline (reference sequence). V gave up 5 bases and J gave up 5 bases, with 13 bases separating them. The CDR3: CASSSGEGDEQYF. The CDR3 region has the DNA TGTGCCAGTAGTTCAGGGGAAGGGGACGAGCAGTACTTC.